The rows below give T cell receptor beta chains drawn from one sample of a study of blood T cell repertoires in COVID-19. Sequencing used immunoSEQ multiplex PCR; TCRdb keeps in-frame clones, though not all of them. The sample records 200,000 to 300,000 clones, 90% being singletons. The sequencing sample was made of PBMCs or T cells enriched from blood (not recorded which). The source is a man in his fifties or sixties who had been exposed to COVID-19. The CDR3 runs from the conserved cysteine through the conserved F or W. The D gene is left open where the match is weak. Clone size is shown for a subset of rows, as once, few, many or a class of expanded clone.

v_gene	abundance	d_gene	j_gene	CDR3nt	CDR3aa
TRBV6-5	few	TRBD1	TRBJ1-2	TGTGCCAGCAGACCTGACAGGGGACTCTATGGCTACACCTTC	CASRPDRGLYGYTF
TRBV29-1	NA	TRBD2	TRBJ2-3	TGCAGCGTTCGTGGGACTAGCGGGAGGATAACAGATACGCAGTATTTT	CSVRGTSGRITDTQYF
TRBV5-1	NA	TRBD1	TRBJ1-1	TGCGCCAGCAGCATCGGGACAGGGGTTCTTGAAGCTTTCTTT	CASSIGTGVLEAFF
TRBV30	NA	TRBD2	TRBJ2-5	TGTGCCTGGAGTTTGACTAGCGGGAAAGGCGAGACCCAGTACTTC	CAWSLTSGKGETQYF
TRBV28	NA	NA	TRBJ1-6	TGTGCCAGCAGTTTTACAGGGTCAGGTTCACCCCTCCACTTT	CASSFTGSGSPLHF
TRBV24-1	NA	TRBD1	TRBJ1-2	TGTGCCACCAGTGACCCTGGACAGGGTCGGGATGGCTACACCTTC	CATSDPGQGRDGYTF
TRBV7-2	NA	TRBD2	TRBJ2-1	TGTGCCAGCAGCCCGAGCGGGGGTAATGAGCAGTTCTTC	CASSPSGGNEQFF
TRBV3-1/TRBV3-2	NA	TRBD1	TRBJ2-7	TGTGCCAGCAGCCCTCCCCCTCAGGGGGCCTACGAGCAGTACTTC	CASSPPPQGAYEQYF
TRBV2	NA	NA	TRBJ1-1	TGTGCCAGCCCCGGTAGGGGTAGTGGCACTGAAGCTTTCTTT	CASPGRGSGTEAFF
TRBV19	NA	TRBD1	TRBJ1-1	TGTGCCAGTAGTATTGATAGACAGGGGGGAGCTTTCTTT	CASSIDRQGGAFF
TRBV11-3	NA	NA	TRBJ1-1	TGTGCCAGCAGCACTAAAAGGGAGGTGAACACTGAAGCTTTCTTT	CASSTKREVNTEAFF
TRBV27	NA	TRBD1	TRBJ2-1	TGTGCCAGCAGTTTATCTAGGACAGGGGTCGGTGAGCAGTTCTTC	CASSLSRTGVGEQFF
TRBV6-1	once	NA	TRBJ1-6	TGTGCCAGCAGTGAAGTGAATAGTTCACCCCTCCACTTT	CASSEVNSSPLHF
TRBV25-1	NA	NA	TRBJ1-5	TGTGCCAGCAGTGATAGCCAGGGCGATCAGCCCCAGCATTTT	CASSDSQGDQPQHF
TRBV12-3/TRBV12-4	NA	TRBD1	TRBJ1-5	TGTGCCAGCAGTGACAGGGTGCGCCAGCATTTT	CASSDRVRQHF
TRBV11-3	NA	TRBD2	TRBJ2-1	TGTGCCAGCCGGGAGGGCCGATACAATGAGCAGTTCTTC	CASREGRYNEQFF
TRBV7-9	once	NA	TRBJ2-5	TGTGCCAGCAGCTCCCACAGGGTGACAGCAGAGACCCAGTACTTC	CASSSHRVTAETQYF
TRBV3-1/TRBV3-2	NA	NA	TRBJ1-2	TGTGCCAGCAGCCTCCTTCTTGACTTCAGCGGCTACACCTTC	CASSLLLDFSGYTF
TRBV18	NA	TRBD2	TRBJ2-3	TGTGCCAGCTCACGATGGACTAGCAGGGAGACAGATACGCAGTATTTT	CASSRWTSRETDTQYF
TRBV3-1/TRBV3-2	NA	TRBD1	TRBJ2-1	TGTGCCAGCAGCCAAGTCACAGGGGAGAAAGAGTTCTTC	CASSQVTGEKEFF
TRBV3-1/TRBV3-2	once	NA	TRBJ1-4	TGTGCCAGCAGCCAACGAGTCGATGAAAAACTGTTTTTT	CASSQRVDEKLFF
TRBV5-1	NA	NA	TRBJ2-3	TGCGCCAGCAGCACCGCCCGGAGGAGTACAGATACGCAGTATTTT	CASSTARRSTDTQYF
TRBV12-3/TRBV12-4	NA	NA	TRBJ1-5	TGTGCCAGCAGTCCAGTAAATCAGCCCCAGCATTTT	CASSPVNQPQHF
TRBV7-8	NA	TRBD1	TRBJ1-5	TGTGCCAGCAGCCTAACAGGGGGAGGTGATCAGCCCCAGCATTTT	CASSLTGGGDQPQHF
TRBV5-1	NA	TRBD1	TRBJ2-2	TGCGCCAGCAGGAAAGGACAGGGGGCAGCCGGGGAGCTGTTTTTT	CASRKGQGAAGELFF
TRBV19	NA	TRBD1	TRBJ2-7	TGTGCCAGTAGTACGCAGGGGGTGTACGAGCAGTACTTC	CASSTQGVYEQYF
TRBV5-6	NA	TRBD1	TRBJ2-1	TGTGCCAGCAGCCCCCGGGACAGGGTCTCCTACAATGAGCAGTTCTTC	CASSPRDRVSYNEQFF
TRBV5-5	NA	TRBD1	TRBJ2-5	TGTGCCAGCGCTACAGGGGGAGAGACCCAGTACTTC	CASATGGETQYF
TRBV5-4	NA	TRBD2	TRBJ2-7	TGTGCCAGCAGTCCCCGGGGGGGATCCTACGAGCAGTACTTC	CASSPRGGSYEQYF
TRBV5-4	NA	TRBD1	TRBJ1-3	TGTGCCAGCAGCTCTAGGGACAGGGGCTCTGGAAACACCATATATTTT	CASSSRDRGSGNTIYF
TRBV18	NA	TRBD2	TRBJ2-7	TGTGCCAGCTCACCACCGGGGACTAGCAGGATCTACGAGCAGTACTTC	CASSPPGTSRIYEQYF
TRBV28	NA	NA	TRBJ1-1	TGTGCCAGCAGTTTTTCGGGGGGTAGGACTGAAGCTTTCTTT	CASSFSGGRTEAFF
TRBV5-1	NA	NA	TRBJ1-2	TGCGCCAGCAGCTTGGCAGATACTAACTATGGCTACACCTTC	CASSLADTNYGYTF